What follows describes a single TCR beta chain. Primers: 60 Vbeta forward and 13 Jbeta reverse. Assay used: immunoSEQ multiplex PCR; TCRdb lists only in-frame clones, some missing. Of some 110,000 clones listed, around 69% are singletons. This CDR3 is built from 15 residues. Germline V gene sequence: CDR1 SGHTA, CDR2 FQGNSA. The V end was cut by 5 bases, the J end by 4 bases, with 15 bases between. The source of the sample is a study of cytomegalovirus exposure and HLA in healthy donors. The chain joins TRBV7-2 to TRBJ1-3; weak D call: TRBD1 (6 bases). The material sequenced was PBMCs. The receptor comes from a man between 50 and 59 years old in good health and CMV-seropositive. This chain's CDR3 is CASSPLQGSGNTIYF. The DNA of the CDR3 is TGTGCCAGCAGCCCCTTACAGGGATCAGGAAACACCATATATTTT.